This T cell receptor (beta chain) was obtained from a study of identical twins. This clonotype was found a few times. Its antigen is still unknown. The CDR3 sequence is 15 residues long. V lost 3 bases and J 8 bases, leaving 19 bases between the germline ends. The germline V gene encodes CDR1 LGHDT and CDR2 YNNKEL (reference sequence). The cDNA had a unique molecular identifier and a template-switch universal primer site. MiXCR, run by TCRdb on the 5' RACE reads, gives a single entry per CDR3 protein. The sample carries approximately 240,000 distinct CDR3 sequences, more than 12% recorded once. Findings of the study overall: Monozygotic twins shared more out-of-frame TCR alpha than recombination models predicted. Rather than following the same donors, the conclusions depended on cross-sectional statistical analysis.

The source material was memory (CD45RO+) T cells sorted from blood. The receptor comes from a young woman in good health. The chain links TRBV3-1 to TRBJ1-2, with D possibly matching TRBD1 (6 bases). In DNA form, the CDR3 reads TGTGCCAGCAGCCAGGGCTTTGGGAGGGGGAACGGCTACACCTTC. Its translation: CASSQGFGRGNGYTF.